The 26 T cell receptor beta chains below all came from one sample that was sequenced in a study of metastatic and nonmetastatic thyroid tumors. Each patient came to thyroid surgery without any prior treatment (of any kind). Using MiXCR, TCRdb reanalyzed the PCR reads. Among about 33,000 clones listed, roughly a sixth were seen once. Sequencing used blood. The receptors shown here come from a male donor with papillary thyroid cancer or a benign thyroid nodule (not recorded which). Some clones in this sample may be carry-over from other donors' samples.

This clone has at least ten counts. The identical CDR3 is also encoded by other nucleotide sequences in the sample. The chain uses TRBV11-2 and TRBJ2-7, with 7 nucleotides matching TRBD1. V lost 3 bases and J lost 7; bases outside the gene matches: 3. The V gene's germline CDR1 is SGHAT and CDR2 FQNNGV. The CDR3 has 12 residues. The CDR3 protein is CASSFGTEEQYF. CDR3 sequence (DNA): TGTGCCAGCAGCTTCGGGACAGAGGAGCAGTACTTC.

This clone came up many times. The rearrangement links TRBV5-1 to TRBJ2-5; 9 bases are a match to TRBD2. Germline lookup yields CDR1 SGHRS and CDR2 YFSETQ. V shed 5 bases, J shed 5 bases, and the junction held 10 bases outside the gene matches. The CDR3 is made up of 15 amino acids. Written as DNA, the CDR3 is TGCGCCAGCAGTTCTTTGGGCGGGAGGGCGGAGACCCAGTACTTC. Translation: CASSSLGGRAETQYF.

The table lists this clone with many counts. J is TRBJ2-2 and V is TRBV5-1; D remains unclear. The CDR3 covers 15 residues. From germline, CDR1 is SGHRS and CDR2 YFSETQ. Trimming pared 4 bases from V and 4 bases from J, leaving 14 bases between. The CDR3 loop is CASSAARIVTGELFF. Here the CDR3 DNA reads TGCGCCAGCAGCGCAGCAAGGATTGTCACCGGGGAGCTGTTTTTT.

This clone occurred many times. The genes are TRBV7-2 and TRBJ1-4, with D uncertain. Per germline, CDR1 SGHTA and CDR2 FQGNSA. This CDR3 is 13 amino acids long. V was shortened by 6 bases and J by 11 bases, with 16 bases between the two germline ends. CDR3 DNA: TGTGCCAGCAGTCGTCCTCCGAACGCTAAACTGTTTTTT. Translating it yields CASSRPPNAKLFF.

This clone occurred a few times. The genes are TRBV6-2 or TRBV6-3 and TRBJ1-6, with D possibly TRBD1 on 6 matching bases. The CDR3 is 14 amino acids. Germline V gene data show CDR1 as MNHEY and CDR2 as SVGEGT. V was clipped by 4 bases and J by 5 bases, with 9 bases between them. CDR3 sequence (DNA): TGTGCCAGCAGTTTTGGACAGCATAATTCACCCCTCCACTTT. Translating it yields CASSFGQHNSPLHF.

This clone was recorded at least ten times. The chain recombines TRBV24-1 with TRBJ2-5; D might be TRBD2 (6 bases). V was clipped by 4 bases and J by 7 bases, with 24 bases between them. Germline loops: CDR1 KGHDR, CDR2 SFDVKD. The CDR3 totals 17 residues. CDR3 region: CATSDLSGAGTGVTQYF. The CDR3 DNA reads as TGTGCCACCAGTGACCTCTCCGGGGCGGGAACGGGGGTGACCCAGTACTTC.

Comments on this clone: At one of its ends the junction is not consistent with the germline gene, which may arise from a read error. The J gene is TRBJ2-7, the V gene TRBV20-1; D is unclear. Germline assignment: CDR1 DFQATT and CDR2 SNEGSKA (reference sequence). The CDR3 totals 13 residues. The CDR3 nucleotides read TGCGGTGCTGCGAGCAGCCTCTCCTACGAGCAGTACTTC. Translation gives CGAASSLSYEQYF.

Regarding this clone: This clone may be a read error of a much larger clone one base away. V and J are TRBV3-1 and TRBJ2-5; 8 positions match TRBD1. The CDR3 sequence is 13 residues long. Germline assignment: CDR1 LGHDT and CDR2 YNNKEL (reference sequence). CDR3: CASIQGQGETQYF. CDR3 nucleotides: TGTGCCAGCATCCAAGGACAGGGAGAGACCCAGTACTTC.

This clone appeared many times. The genes are TRBV12-3 or TRBV12-4 and TRBJ2-7; D is unclear. This CDR3 region has 13 residues. V was shortened by 1 base and J by 3 bases, with 7 bases between the two germline ends. CDR3 coding DNA: TGTGCCAGCAGTTTAGTTACGGTCTACGAGCAGTACTTC. It specifies CASSLVTVYEQYF.

The table lists this clone with many counts. The gene calls are TRBV6-2 or TRBV6-3 and TRBJ1-5, with no clear D. Trimming left V 1 base short and J 0 bases short, with 4 bases between. CDR1 and CDR2 from the germline V gene are MNHEY and SVGEGT. CDR3 length equals 14 residues. The CDR3 sequence: CASSYLNSNQPQHF. The CDR3 DNA reads TGTGCCAGCAGTTACTTGAATAGCAATCAGCCCCAGCATTTT.

This clone was seen repeatedly, ten times or more. The chain joins TRBV18 to TRBJ1-4; D gene unclear. With 0 bases removed from V and 6 bases from J, the gap between germline ends came to 8 bases. Germline assignment: CDR1 KGHSH and CDR2 LQKENI. The CDR3 is 14 amino acids. CDR3 in DNA: TGTGCCAGCTCACCACCGGACTTGGATGAAAAACTGTTTTTT. Its translation: CASSPPDLDEKLFF.

This clone was seen a handful of times. Compared with germline, one end of the junction differs, possibly owing to a read error. The sample holds other DNA sequences that translate to the same CDR3. The rearrangement links TRBV2 to TRBJ1-2, with D hard to call. Germline V gives CDR1 SNHLY, CDR2 FYNNEI. The CDR3 runs to 14 residues. The CDR3 nucleotides read TGCGCCATCGATTCCGCGGGCCTCCGGTCAGGCTACACCTTC. Its protein product is CAIDSAGLRSGYTF. Looking up the rest from reference TRBV2 and TRBJ1-2 gives the full variable domain: EPEVTQTPSHQVTQMGQEVILRCVPISNHLYFYWYRQILGQKVEFLVSFYNNEISEKSEIFDDQFSVERPDGSNFTLKIRSTKLEDSAMYFCAIDSAGLRSGYTFGSGTRLTVV.

This clone was observed a few times. An end of the junction does not agree with germline; a read error may underlie this. The chain is built from TRBV20-1 and TRBJ2-1, with a weak D call TRBD1 (6 bases). The germline V gene encodes CDR1 DFQATT and CDR2 SNEGSKA (reference sequence). The CDR3 runs to 12 residues. The CDR3 spells CSAREWDNEQFF. CDR3 coding DNA: TGCAGTGCTAGAGAGTGGGACAATGAGCAATTCTTC.

A single count supports this clone. The V call is TRBV19, the J call TRBJ1-5, with TRBD1 identical over 7 bases. The germline V gene encodes CDR1 LNHDA and CDR2 SQIVND (reference sequence). V shed 7 bases and J 3 bases; nucleotides not matched to a gene: 12. There are 16 residues in the CDR3. CDR3 amino acids: CASNSRGRGVNQPQHF. The CDR3 DNA is TGTGCCAGTAACTCGAGGGGGCGGGGAGTCAATCAGCCCCAGCATTTT.

The CDR3 nucleotides are TGTGCCAGCAGCTTATGTCCAGGGCTCCGAGTCAACGAGCAGTACTTC. It codes for CASSLCPGLRVNEQYF. V and J are TRBV11-2 and TRBJ2-7; the D gene is possibly TRBD1 (5 bases). This CDR3 has 16 amino acids. From germline, CDR1 is SGHAT and CDR2 FQNNGV. V was clipped by 2 bases and J by 5 bases, with 19 bases between them.

This clone was seen at least ten times. This rearrangement joins TRBV7-2 to TRBJ2-1; TRBD1 matches at 8 bases. The trim removed 2 bases at V and 4 bases at J, leaving 4 bases unmatched. The CDR3 totals 15 residues. Germline CDR1 and CDR2: SGHTA and FQGNSA. As DNA, the CDR3 is TGTGCCAGCAGCTTATCGCAGGGGGCTTACAATGAGCAGTTCTTC. This codes for CASSLSQGAYNEQFF.

This clone showed up many times. The chain links TRBV6-1 to TRBJ2-1; tentative D call: TRBD1 (6 bases). Germline V gives CDR1 MNHNS, CDR2 SASEGT. This CDR3 is built from 14 residues. V lost 8 bases and J lost 0, with 11 bases in between. The CDR3 loop reads CASVGQFSYNEQFF. The DNA of the CDR3 is TGTGCCAGCGTAGGACAGTTCTCCTACAATGAGCAGTTCTTC.

This clone was seen ten or more times. Germline is not matched at one junction end, which may reflect a read error. This sequence joins TRBV27 and TRBJ2-7, with D perhaps matching TRBD1 (5 bases). The CDR3 spans 14 residues. The germline CDR1 and CDR2 sequences are MNHEY and SMNVEV (reference sequence). The CDR3 DNA follows: TGTGCCAGCAGTTTATCGGCAGGGTCCTATGAGCAGTACTTC. It is translated as CASSLSAGSYEQYF.

This clone has a count of ten or more. V is TRBV6-2 or TRBV6-3 and J is TRBJ2-5; 11 positions agree with TRBD2. The germline V gene encodes CDR1 MNHEY and CDR2 SVGEGT. V trimming: 4 bases; J trimming: 2 bases; junction bases outside the gene matches: 12. CDR3 length equals 18 residues. The CDR3 loop reads CASSSGTSGGIGQETQYF. In DNA, the CDR3 is TGTGCCAGCAGTTCCGGAACTAGCGGGGGAATAGGGCAAGAGACCCAGTACTTC.

This chain joins TRBV30 and TRBJ1-5, with unresolved D. This CDR3 region has 13 residues. The ends were cut back, 0 bases at V and 4 bases at J, with 7 bases in the middle. Germline V CDR1 and CDR2: GTSNPN, SVGIG (reference sequence). CDR3 sequence reads: CAWSVLENQPQHF. DNA of the CDR3: TGTGCCTGGAGTGTTCTAGAAAATCAGCCCCAGCATTTT.

This clone was counted many times. The chain joins TRBV5-8 to TRBJ2-7; 13 nucleotides line up with TRBD2. Germline V CDR1 and CDR2: SGHTS, YDEGEE. V shed 3 bases, J shed 7 bases, and the junction held 7 bases outside the gene matches. The CDR3 covers 15 residues. Here the CDR3 reads CASSSRPGLAGEQYF. The DNA for the CDR3 is TGTGCCAGCAGCTCACGACCGGGACTAGCGGGGGAGCAGTACTTC.

In its sample, this clone was seen many times. DNA of the CDR3: TGTGCCAGCAGCCGATCAGGGAGTACTTACGAGCAGTACTTC. Protein product: CASSRSGSTYEQYF. V is TRBV7-2 and J is TRBJ2-7, with D perhaps given as TRBD1 or TRBD2 (5 bases each). Trimming took 5 bases from V and 4 from J, leaving 15 bases between them. The CDR3 covers 14 residues. CDR1 and CDR2 (germline): SGHTA, FQGNSA.

This clone was counted ten times or more. This sequence joins TRBV30 and TRBJ2-3; tentatively, D is TRBD1 (5 bases). V was trimmed by 3 bases and J by 3 bases, leaving 13 bases between them. Germline V lookup: CDR1 GTSNPN, CDR2 SVGIG (reference sequence). The CDR3 totals 14 residues. The CDR3 here is CAWRGPRITDTQYF. In nucleotides, the CDR3 is TGTGCCTGGAGGGGGCCTCGGATAACAGATACGCAGTATTTT.

This chain joins TRBV6-1 and TRBJ1-4; D is ambiguous. CDR3 size: 15 residues. Germline V gives CDR1 MNHNS, CDR2 SASEGT. V lost 5 bases and J 0 bases, leaving 10 bases between the germline ends. CDR3 protein: CASSQGSATNEKLFF. CDR3 bases: TGTGCCAGCAGTCAAGGATCAGCAACTAATGAAAAACTGTTTTTT.

This clone was observed at least ten times. The chain links TRBV12-5 to TRBJ1-5; TRBD1 matches at 8 bases. CDR1 is LGHNT, CDR2 FRNRAP, per germline. V was pared by 4 bases and J by 6 bases, with 11 bases of the junction left unmatched. This CDR3 region has 16 residues. The CDR3 spells CASGYAPTGVGQPQHF. In nucleotides, the CDR3 is TGTGCTAGTGGTTACGCCCCGACAGGGGTGGGTCAGCCCCAGCATTTT.

This clone came up once. CDR3 region: CASSSRIMRVNEQYF. In DNA form, the CDR3 reads TGTGCCAGCAGCTCAAGGATCATGAGGGTAAACGAGCAGTACTTC. The chain links TRBV7-2 to TRBJ2-7, with a weak D call TRBD2 (5 bases). CDR1 and CDR2 (germline): SGHTA, FQGNSA. The CDR3 contains 15 residues. Trimming stripped 4 bases from V and 5 bases from J, with 18 bases between.